The 21 T cell receptor beta chains presented below share a single source sample, sequenced in a study of T cells in Graves' hyperthyroidism and ophthalmopathy. The CDR3 regions of TCR beta were amplified from RNA transcripts. RT-PCR in the first round (using the HTBI primer set) targeted the TCR CDR3. TCRdb fed the multiplex PCR reads into MiXCR, producing one record per CDR3 protein. The sample contains roughly 700,000 distinct CDR3 sequences, around 13% of which appear only once. Sample: blood. The receptors originated from a young woman with Graves' hyperthyroidism.

Details on this clonotype: One end of the junction does not line up with germline, which may come from a read error. The CDR3 loop reads CASRKRETNTEAFF. CDR3 nucleotide sequence: TGCGCCAGCAGGAAACGGGAGACGAACACTGAAGCTTTCTTT. The J gene is TRBJ1-1, the V gene TRBV7-2, with D uncertain. There are 14 residues in the CDR3. The germline gives CDR1 SGHTA, CDR2 FQGNSA.

This clonotype was observed many times. This chain uses TRBV18 with TRBJ2-5; 7 bases are a match to TRBD1. The CDR3 sequence is 14 residues long. V trimming: 5 bases; J trimming: 5 bases; junction bases outside the gene matches: 8. Germline values: CDR1 KGHSH, CDR2 LQKENI. CDR3 loop: CASSSDRDGETQYF. Written as DNA, the CDR3 is TGTGCCAGCTCATCCGACAGGGATGGGGAGACCCAGTACTTC.

This clonotype was counted a few times. The chain uses TRBV9 and TRBJ2-7, with TRBD1 matching over 7 bases. V gave up 0 bases and J gave up 2 bases; unmatched junction bases: 2. CDR3 length: 14 residues. Germline V gene sequence: CDR1 SGDLS, CDR2 YYNGEE. CDR3 in amino acids: CASSVADRAYEQYF. CDR3 in DNA: TGTGCCAGCAGCGTAGCAGACAGGGCCTACGAGCAGTACTTC.

This clonotype was picked up a small number of times. The CDR3 region is CAISVREPGANVLTF. CDR3 coding DNA: TGTGCCATCAGCGTTAGGGAACCTGGGGCCAACGTCCTGACTTTC. The chain recombines TRBV10-3 with TRBJ2-6; no firm D call. Trimming left V 6 bases short and J 2 bases short, with 11 bases between. Germline CDR1 ENHRY, CDR2 SYGVKD. The length of the CDR3 is 15 residues.

In the case of this clonotype: A clone one base away is much larger, so this may be a read error. This likely comes from a read error, as the CDR3 has no conserved phenylalanine or tryptophan at its end. This chain joins TRBV18 and TRBJ2-7; D might be TRBD1 (6 bases). Germline CDR1 is KGHSH and CDR2 is LQKENI. The V and J ends lost 4 bases and 0 bases respectively, with 10 bases between them. The CDR3 sequence is 14 residues long. The CDR3 DNA is TGTGCCAGCTCACTGGACAGCCTCTCCTACGAGCAGTACTCC. Encoded protein: CASSLDSLSYEQYS.

This clonotype was found many times. J is TRBJ2-5 and V is TRBV10-3; 8 nucleotides align to TRBD2. Germline V gene lookup returns CDR1 ENHRY and CDR2 SYGVKD. The junction had 11 bases not matched to a gene; V was cut back by 10 bases and J by 4 bases. The CDR3 consists of 14 residues. The CDR3 region is CATLERETAETQYF. In DNA form, the CDR3 reads TGTGCCACGTTGGAGCGGGAGACGGCAGAGACCCAGTACTTC.

V usage is TRBV6-5 and J usage is TRBJ1-1; no definite D call. Germline CDR1 reads MNHEY; CDR2 reads SVGAGI. Between the trimmed V and J ends, which lost 0 bases and 0 bases, there was a span of 14 bases. This CDR3 comprises 17 residues. The CDR3 loop reads CASSYSTSWQLNTEAFF. For the CDR3, the DNA is TGTGCCAGCAGTTACTCGACCAGTTGGCAGTTGAACACTGAAGCTTTCTTT.

This clonotype was detected ten times or more. V and J are TRBV6-1 and TRBJ2-1; D is perhaps TRBD1 (6 bases). The CDR3 consists of 14 residues. Germline CDR1 reads MNHNS; CDR2 reads SASEGT. Deletions cut 5 bases from V and 10 bases from J, with 18 bases between. CDR3 sequence reads: CASSRRNRVSEQFF. The CDR3 DNA sequence: TGTGCCAGCAGTCGCAGAAACAGGGTTAGCGAGCAGTTCTTC.

The chain links TRBV7-3 to TRBJ2-3, with 10 nucleotides matching TRBD2. Germline CDR1 and CDR2: SGHTA and FQGTGA. CDR3 length: 15 residues. V shed 5 bases and J 2 bases; nucleotides not matched to a gene: 4. CDR3 bases: TGTGCCAGCAGCCTTACTAGCGGGGCCACAGATACGCAGTATTTT. It codes for CASSLTSGATDTQYF.

Ten or more counts support this clonotype. V gene TRBV24-1 combines with J gene TRBJ2-1; TRBD1 might be the D (6 bases). Trimming took off 3 bases at V and 7 bases at J, with 15 bases between the two ends. Germline assignment: CDR1 KGHDR and CDR2 SFDVKD. The CDR3 covers 15 residues. In nucleotides, the CDR3 is TGTGCCACCAGTGATGGTTACAGGGTTGCGAATGAGCAGTTCTTC. The encoded protein is CATSDGYRVANEQFF.

This chain links TRBV20-1 with TRBJ2-7; D ambiguous. CDR1 DFQATT and CDR2 SNEGSKA come from the germline V gene (reference sequence). The CDR3 is 13 amino acids. The CDR3 bases are TGCGGTTGCAGTCCCCTAAGCTCCTACGAGCAGTACTTC. Translated, it gives CGCSPLSSYEQYF.

This clonotype has more than one count but fewer than ten. The chain has TRBV19 and TRBJ1-1, with D uncertain. The CDR3 is 14 residues long. Germline V gives CDR1 LNHDA, CDR2 SQIVND (reference sequence). Trimming removed 3 bases from V and 2 bases from J, with 10 bases in between. CDR3 nucleotide sequence: TGTGCCAGTAGTATGCCTCGGATAAACACTGAAGCTTTCTTT. As protein: CASSMPRINTEAFF.

In its sample, this clonotype was seen a few times. The chain combines TRBV7-6 with TRBJ2-2; TRBD2 might be the D (6 bases). The germline gives CDR1 SGHVS, CDR2 FNYEAQ. Trimming pared 0 bases from V and 4 bases from J, leaving 6 bases between. This CDR3 comprises 14 residues. As DNA, the CDR3 is TGTGCCAGCAGCTTAGCGGAGGGCACCGGGGAGCTGTTTTTT. It translates to CASSLAEGTGELFF.

In its sample, this clonotype was seen many times. The genes are TRBV19 and TRBJ1-1; D ambiguous. V was trimmed by 6 bases and J by 1 base, leaving 9 bases between them. This CDR3 contains 13 residues. CDR1 LNHDA and CDR2 SQIVND come from the germline V gene (reference sequence). CDR3 residues: CASRSARNTEAFF. The DNA for the CDR3 is TGTGCCAGTAGGTCGGCAAGGAACACTGAAGCTTTCTTT.

This clonotype was recorded many times. The chain is built from TRBV7-2 and TRBJ2-7; a weak D match, TRBD2 (5 bases). Germline CDR1 and CDR2: SGHTA and FQGNSA. The ends were cut back, 6 bases at V and 2 bases at J, with 20 bases in the middle. CDR3 size: 16 residues. This CDR3 is CASSPAGQSRPYEQYF. The CDR3 nucleotides read TGTGCCAGCAGTCCGGCGGGCCAGTCTAGACCCTACGAGCAGTACTTC.

This clonotype was seen repeatedly, ten times or more. The chain joins TRBV9 to TRBJ1-3, with 8 bases matching TRBD1. The trim removed 4 bases at V and 3 bases at J, leaving 6 bases unmatched. CDR1 is SGDLS, CDR2 YYNGEE, per germline. The CDR3 runs 15 residues. CDR3 region: CASSLGQGGGNTIYF. CDR3 in DNA: TGTGCCAGCAGCCTAGGACAGGGAGGTGGAAACACCATATATTTT.

This clonotype turned up a few times. The V gene is TRBV29-1, the J gene TRBJ2-1; unclear D gene. The V gene lost 7 bases and the J gene lost 7 bases, with 8 bases spanning the gap. Per the germline V gene, CDR1 is SQVTM and CDR2 is ANQGSEA. The CDR3 extends over 10 amino acids. The CDR3 loop reads CSGDRNEQFF. CDR3 nucleotide sequence: TGCAGCGGAGATAGGAATGAGCAGTTCTTC.

V gene TRBV10-3 combines with J gene TRBJ1-2; D uncertain. This CDR3 has 16 amino acids. Trimming pared 5 bases from V and 0 bases from J, leaving 16 bases between. Germline-derived CDR1 and CDR2 are ENHRY and SYGVKD. The CDR3 region has the DNA TGTGCCATCAGTTCCACCTCGGGGATCCCTAACTATGGCTACACCTTC. Translated: CAISSTSGIPNYGYTF.

This clonotype came up many times. The rearrangement joins TRBV6-1 to TRBJ1-1, with 7 nucleotides matching TRBD1. J lost 5 bases, V lost 5 bases, and 5 bases had no gene match. Germline V gene lookup returns CDR1 MNHNS and CDR2 SASEGT. The CDR3 consists of 13 residues. This CDR3 is CASSRQGETEAFF. The DNA of the CDR3 is TGTGCCAGCAGTCGACAGGGCGAGACTGAAGCTTTCTTT.

This clonotype was seen at least ten times. The chain employs TRBV30 and TRBJ1-1; 9 bases fit TRBD1. The CDR3 runs 17 residues. Germline V CDR1 and CDR2: GTSNPN, SVGIG (reference sequence). J gave up 2 bases and V 4 bases, and 14 bases lay outside the gene matches. Written as DNA, the CDR3 is TGTGCCTGGATTCTGAAACCACACAGGGGGCGCAACACTGAAGCTTTCTTT. This translates into CAWILKPHRGRNTEAFF.

This clonotype was detected a few times. This may be a read error: a much more frequent sequence differs by one nucleotide. As DNA, the CDR3 is TGCAGTGCTAGCCTGAATAGGGGGAGGGCCAGGAATGAGCAGTTCTTC. Protein product: CSASLNRGRARNEQFF. The V call is TRBV20-1, the J call TRBJ2-1, with D maybe TRBD2 (7 bases). Germline loops: CDR1 DFQATT, CDR2 SNEGSKA (reference sequence). Trimming removed 3 bases at V and 7 bases at J, with 22 bases between. The length of the CDR3 is 16 residues.